A selection of T cell receptor beta chains follows, all from one sample in a study of cytomegalovirus exposure and HLA in healthy donors. Profiling relied on immunoSEQ multiplex PCR, and the TCRdb table lists in-frame clones only, not all of them. The profile shows about 190,000 clones, roughly four fifths of them singletons. Sequenced: PBMCs. The source is a man in his forties in good health and CMV-seropositive. Each CDR3 is given with its conserved first and last residue. A D gene is named only where the DNA matches it firmly. Clone size appears in some rows only: once, few, many, or a class for an expanded clone.

TRBJ2-7 | - | TRBV11-2 | - | CASSSGVGYEQYF | TGTGCCAGCAGTTCGGGGGTGGGCTACGAGCAGTACTTC
TRBJ2-5 | TRBD2 | TRBV9 | - | CASSAHGTSQETQYF | TGTGCCAGCAGCGCCCACGGGACTAGCCAAGAGACCCAGTACTTC
TRBJ2-1 | - | TRBV5-1 | - | CASRPGVAEYNEQFF | TGCGCCAGCAGGCCGGGAGTAGCGGAATACAATGAGCAGTTCTTC
TRBJ2-7 | TRBD1 | TRBV27 | - | CASSLSIFRDRDYEQYF | TGTGCCAGCAGTTTATCGATATTCCGGGACAGGGACTACGAGCAGTACTTC
TRBJ2-5 | - | TRBV19 | - | CASSIGRPPRETQYF | TGTGCCAGTAGTATAGGAAGACCGCCTAGAGAGACCCAGTACTTC
TRBJ2-2 | TRBD2 | TRBV7-9 | - | CASSSLLAGGPSNTGELFF | TGTGCCAGCAGCTCCCTCCTAGCGGGAGGGCCCTCGAACACCGGGGAGCTGTTTTTT
TRBJ1-5 | - | TRBV6-5 | - | CASKEQGGNQPQHF | TGTGCCAGCAAAGAACAGGGTGGCAATCAGCCCCAGCATTTT
TRBJ2-3 | TRBD1 | TRBV7-8 | once | CASSSYRDRGRDTQYF | TGTGCCAGCAGCTCGTACCGGGACAGGGGGCGGGATACGCAGTATTTT
TRBJ1-5 | - | TRBV19 | few | CASSIRAGGGNQPQHF | TGTGCCAGTAGTATAAGGGCGGGGGGAGGCAATCAGCCCCAGCATTTT
TRBJ2-3 | TRBD2 | TRBV5-1 | - | CASSVGTSGTGDTQYF | TGCGCCAGCAGCGTTGGGACTAGCGGGACGGGAGATACGCAGTATTTT
TRBJ1-1 | - | TRBV6-1 | - | CASTPDRNTEAFF | TGTGCCAGCACTCCCGACAGGAACACTGAAGCTTTCTTT
TRBJ2-2 | - | TRBV6-1 | - | CASTEGQTNTGELFF | TGTGCCAGCACCGAGGGACAAACGAACACCGGGGAGCTGTTTTTT
TRBJ1-1 | - | TRBV4-1 | - | CASSQNRVEGAFF | TGCGCCAGCAGCCAAAACAGGGTTGAGGGAGCTTTCTTT
TRBJ1-2 | - | TRBV6-5 | - | CASRGAVLYGYTF | TGTGCCAGCAGAGGGGCGGTCCTCTATGGCTACACCTTC
TRBJ2-3 | - | TRBV15 | - | CATSSRGETDTQYF | TGTGCCACCAGCTCCCGGGGAGAAACAGATACGCAGTATTTT
TRBJ2-2 | - | TRBV6-1 | - | CASIQGTSNTGELFF | TGTGCCAGCATTCAGGGGACCTCGAACACCGGGGAGCTGTTTTTT
TRBJ2-2 | - | TRBV7-3 | once | CASSSRGQRNTGELFF | TGTGCCAGCAGCTCCCGAGGACAGCGAAACACCGGGGAGCTGTTTTTT
TRBJ2-7 | TRBD1 | TRBV18 | - | CASSPRDRGSYEQYF | TGTGCCAGCTCACCGAGGGACAGGGGGTCCTACGAGCAGTACTTC
TRBJ1-4 | - | TRBV28 | medium-sized | CASSLVSAGTNEKLFF | TGTGCCAGCAGTTTAGTCTCCGCGGGAACTAATGAAAAACTGTTTTTT
TRBJ2-4 | - | TRBV21-1 | - | CASSKDSAGGKNIQYF | TGTGCCAGCAGCAAAGATTCGGCGGGAGGAAAAAACATTCAGTACTTC
TRBJ2-7 | TRBD2 | TRBV5-6 | - | CASSLAQLAGLQYF | TGTGCCAGCAGCTTGGCCCAACTAGCGGGCCTGCAGTACTTC
TRBJ2-6 | TRBD1 | TRBV11-2 | - | CASSFGTGVSGANVLTF | TGTGCCAGCAGCTTTGGGACAGGGGTCTCTGGGGCCAACGTCCTGACTTTC
TRBJ2-1 | TRBD2 | TRBV7-6 | - | CASSSRGGDYNEQFF | TGTGCCAGCAGCTCCCGTGGGGGGGACTACAATGAGCAGTTCTTC
TRBJ2-1 | - | TRBV5-4 | - | CASSYTTGTGREQFF | TGTGCCAGCAGCTATACAACCGGGACTGGCCGAGAGCAGTTCTTC
TRBJ2-3 | - | TRBV19 | - | CASSMGRSGRSDTQYF | TGTGCCAGTAGTATGGGGCGCAGTGGTCGTTCGGATACGCAGTATTTT
TRBJ2-7 | - | TRBV18 | - | CASSPTGISYEQYF | TGTGCCAGCTCACCAACCGGGATCTCCTACGAGCAGTACTTC
TRBJ1-1 | - | TRBV4-1 | - | CASSSEGITEAFF | TGCGCCAGCAGCTCGGAGGGGATTACTGAAGCTTTCTTT
TRBJ2-7 | - | TRBV7-9 | - | CASSSDSRLPYEQYF | TGTGCCAGCAGCTCCGACAGTAGGCTCCCCTACGAGCAGTACTTC
TRBJ2-1 | TRBD2 | TRBV18 | - | CASSPSPGGVYNEQFF | TGTGCCAGCTCACCGTCCCCGGGAGGGGTCTACAATGAGCAGTTCTTC
TRBJ2-3 | TRBD1 | TRBV7-3 | - | CASSLQGRTDTQYF | TGTGCCAGCAGTTTACAGGGGCGGACAGATACGCAGTATTTT
TRBJ1-2 | TRBD1 | TRBV19 | - | CASISAGTVYGYTF | TGTGCCAGTATAAGCGCCGGGACAGTTTATGGCTACACCTTC
TRBJ2-7 | - | TRBV10-3 | - | CAISESRDEQYF | TGTGCCATCAGTGAGTCCAGGGACGAGCAGTACTTC
TRBJ1-1 | TRBD1 | TRBV29-1 | - | CSVRDRVATEAFF | TGCAGCGTCCGGGACAGGGTCGCCACTGAAGCTTTCTTT
TRBJ2-1 | TRBD1 | TRBV19 | - | CASSGWTGGEQFF | TGTGCCAGTAGTGGGTGGACAGGGGGTGAGCAGTTCTTC
TRBJ1-2 | - | TRBV10-3 | - | CAISEFTGNYGYTF | TGTGCCATCAGTGAGTTCACAGGGAACTATGGCTACACCTTC
TRBJ1-2 | - | TRBV7-2 | - | CASSLIPRGINYGYTF | TGTGCCAGCAGCTTAATTCCCAGAGGGATTAACTATGGCTACACCTTC
TRBJ1-2 | - | TRBV6-1 | - | CASRSGLTNYGYTF | TGTGCCAGCAGATCCGGACTAACTAACTATGGCTACACCTTC
TRBJ2-7 | TRBD1 | TRBV6-6 | - | CASSYPGTGKCEQYF | TGTGCCAGCAGTTACCCAGGGACAGGGAAATGCGAGCAGTACTTC
TRBJ2-7 | TRBD1 | TRBV7-9 | few | CASSSTDGTGSWALYEQYF | TGTGCCAGCAGCTCCACGGATGGGACAGGGAGTTGGGCACTCTACGAGCAGTACTTC
TRBJ1-1 | - | TRBV27 | - | CASSYAGTRRSEAFF | TGTGCCAGCAGTTACGCAGGCACCCGACGCAGTGAAGCTTTCTTT
TRBJ1-4 | - | TRBV10-3 | - | CAISEMGPEKLFF | TGTGCCATCAGTGAGATGGGGCCTGAAAAACTGTTTTTT
TRBJ2-3 | TRBD2 | TRBV2 | - | CASSLPGGGFRTDTQYF | TGTGCCAGCAGTCTTCCGGGCGGGGGGTTCAGGACAGATACGCAGTATTTT
TRBJ1-2 | TRBD1 | TRBV4-3 | - | CASSHLNQGDYGYTF | TGCGCCAGCAGCCACCTAAACCAGGGGGACTATGGCTACACCTTC
TRBJ2-7 | TRBD1 | TRBV7-6 | - | CASSFRRGQGGYEQYF | TGTGCCAGCAGCTTCCGCCGGGGACAGGGAGGCTACGAGCAGTACTTC
TRBJ2-7 | TRBD2 | TRBV11-2 | - | CASSLSSGRGPYEQYF | TGTGCCAGCAGCTTATCTAGCGGGAGGGGGCCCTACGAGCAGTACTTC
TRBJ2-3 | - | TRBV14 | once | CASSQVMSLEGTDTQYF | TGTGCCAGCAGCCAAGTGATGTCGCTAGAAGGCACAGATACGCAGTATTTT
TRBJ2-7 | TRBD2 | TRBV7-9 | - | CASSTGTSGSPEQYF | TGTGCCAGCAGCACAGGGACTAGCGGGAGTCCCGAGCAGTACTTC
TRBJ2-7 | - | TRBV30 | - | CAWGSPGEVDLEQYF | TGTGCCTGGGGGTCCCCGGGAGAGGTAGATCTCGAGCAGTACTTC
TRBJ2-2 | TRBD2 | TRBV5-6 | - | CASSTGTSGGARTGELFF | TGTGCCAGCAGCACCGGGACTAGCGGGGGGGCTCGCACCGGGGAGCTGTTTTTT
TRBJ2-3 | - | TRBV6-5 | few | CASSYQRSTDTQYF | TGTGCCAGCAGTTACCAGAGGAGCACAGATACGCAGTATTTT
TRBJ2-3 | TRBD2 | TRBV7-9 | - | CASSYGTSGNTDTQYF | TGTGCCAGCAGCTACGGGACTAGCGGAAACACAGATACGCAGTATTTT
TRBJ1-1 | TRBD1 | TRBV7-9 | - | CASSSRGLGTEAFF | TGTGCCAGCAGCTCCAGGGGGCTTGGCACTGAAGCTTTCTTT
TRBJ2-6 | - | TRBV6-1 | - | CAGSGVGANVLTF | TGTGCCGGATCAGGGGTAGGGGCCAACGTCCTGACTTTC